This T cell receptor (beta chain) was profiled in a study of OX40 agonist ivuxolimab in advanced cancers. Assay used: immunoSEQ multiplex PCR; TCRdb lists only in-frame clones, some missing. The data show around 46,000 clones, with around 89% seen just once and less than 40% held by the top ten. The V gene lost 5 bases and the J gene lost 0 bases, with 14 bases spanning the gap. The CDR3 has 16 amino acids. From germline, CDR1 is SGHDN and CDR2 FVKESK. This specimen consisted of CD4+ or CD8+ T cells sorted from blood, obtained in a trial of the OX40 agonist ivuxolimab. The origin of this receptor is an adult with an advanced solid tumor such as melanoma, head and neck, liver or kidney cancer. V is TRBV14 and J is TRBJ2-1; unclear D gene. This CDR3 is CASSAIGGYSYNEQFF. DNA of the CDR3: TGTGCCAGCAGCGCGATTGGCGGTTACTCCTACAATGAGCAGTTCTTC.